Reported below is one T cell receptor beta chain. Its antigen remains unknown. This specimen comes from a study of CD8 T cells in ankylosing spondylitis. Germline values: CDR1 MDHEN, CDR2 SYDVKM. CDR3 length: 16 amino acids. V lost 4 bases to trimming and J lost 4 bases; unmatched junction nucleotides: 5. Whole-study results and caveats: The study identified a TCR beta motif of roughly eight highly homologous variants that appeared characteristic of ankylosing spondylitis blood. The authors reported significant enrichment of disease-linked clones in matched ankylosing spondylitis synovial fluid.

Scientists made TCR beta libraries using quantitative 5'-RACE with molecular barcodes. TCRdb redid the calling of the 5' RACE reads with MiXCR, one entry per CDR3 protein. The sample shows approximately 150,000 distinct CDR3 sequences, around a third of them seen only once. This clonotype was sampled from a male donor with ankylosing spondylitis. The rearrangement links TRBV28 to TRBJ2-3; 13 bases agree with TRBD2. The specimen was synovial fluid, either unsorted or a sorted T cell fraction (not recorded which). In DNA form, the CDR3 reads TGTGCCAGCAGTTCCGGGACTAGCGGGAATCCAGATACGCAGTATTTT. This translates into CASSSGTSGNPDTQYF.